This T cell receptor (beta chain) came from a study of graft-versus-host responses after intestinal transplantation (dated by TCRdb to the early 2020s). At the level of the whole study: Recipients received multivisceral, liver-intestinal, or isolated intestinal transplants. Anti-thymocyte globulin induction was given to all recipients, followed by maintenance tacrolimus and steroids for approximately three years. Bulk TCR-beta CDR3 sequencing was used to track graft-versus-host and host-versus-graft alloreactive T cell clones in the graft, circulation and bone marrow after intestinal transplantation. To identify alloreactive clones, pre-transplant mixed lymphocyte reaction products were sequenced and compared with unstimulated pre-transplant donor and recipient T cells. The cohort enrolled approximately 24 intestinal transplant recipients, one of whom was a retransplant, and a few patients without pretransplant specimens were excluded. Donor T cell macrochimerism was defined as a peak of at least 4% donor T cells among recipient peripheral blood mononuclear cells. Rather than going through the commercial service, samples from three later patients were sequenced in-house on an Illumina MiSeq and processed with MiXCR.

Library preparation employed the immunoSEQ multiplex PCR assay. In most patients, genomic DNA was isolated using the Qiagen DNeasy Blood and Tissue Kit and sent frozen to Adaptive Biotechnologies for TCR sequencing. For most patients, genomic DNA was subjected to high-throughput TCR-beta CDR3 sequencing by Adaptive Biotechnologies. Processing in the source paper ran as follows. Adaptive's ImmunoSEQ software was the source of the TCR sequencing data for 15 to 20 patients, while a few other patients were processed with MiXCR and VDJtools. To correct CD4 versus CD8 sorting errors, any sequence found in both subsets at a frequency ratio below 5:1 was removed. CDR3 nucleotide sequences shared by donor and recipient were removed because the origin of these sequences could not be assigned. To be classed as alloreactive, a clone needed at least 2-fold expansion over unstimulated cells and a minimum CFSE-low frequency of 0.002% (template counts) or 0.001% (read counts). A clone was considered mappable if detected in the sequenced pre-transplant spleen, lymph node, or MLR CFSE-low populations of the donor or recipient. The cumulative frequency of alloreactive clones was calculated as a percentage of all sequences, weighted by copy number. Not all clones reach the TCRdb copy of this immuneACCESS table, which keeps in-frame sequences only. Checked studies attribute under half of the gap to unresolved V genes and leave the rest unexplained. The DNA was the basis for D and trimming; V, J and clone size are from that table. A total of over 100,000 clones appear in this sample, 90% to 95% of them only once. The ten largest clones represent roughly 0.24% of the sample.

The time point label corresponds to: cells obtained before transplantation from donor or recipient. CD3+CD4+ and CD3+CD8+ populations were FACS-sorted from unstimulated pre-transplant donor and recipient cells taken from spleen or lymph nodes. Concerning this clone: It lacks a known antigen. No qualities accompany the bases; no much larger clone lies one base away.

The research as a whole found: The relatively low number and heterogeneity of intestinal transplant patients limited the conclusions. Early after transplant, declines in HvG clones were associated with peak levels of circulating GvH clones. GvH clones turned up in recipient bone marrow, with some appearing earlier in ileal mucosa or blood, a pattern consistent with an intestinal mucosal origin. In the allografts of patients with donor T cell macrochimerism, GvH to HvG T cell clonal ratios were high.

The receptor was isolated from a human donor who was the organ donor for an intestinal transplant. Sequences were derived from unstimulated CD4+ T cells sorted from spleen or lymph node cells, sampled before transplant.

The DNA reads as follows: TGTGCCAGCAGCCTCGAGGATAGCGCGTCCTACGAGCAGTACTTC. Translated, it gives CASSLEDSASYEQYF. The chain was built from TRBV9 and TRBJ2-7; TRBD2 could be the D gene, as 5 bases match. CDR1 and CDR2 (SGDLS, YYNGEE) derive from the germline V gene. From cysteine to phenylalanine, the CDR3 is 15 amino acids long. Only the CDR3 DNA stays, 45 bases, in frame from base 1. Trimming at the junction amounts to 4 bases on V and 1 base on J, and the germline ends lie 15 bases apart.